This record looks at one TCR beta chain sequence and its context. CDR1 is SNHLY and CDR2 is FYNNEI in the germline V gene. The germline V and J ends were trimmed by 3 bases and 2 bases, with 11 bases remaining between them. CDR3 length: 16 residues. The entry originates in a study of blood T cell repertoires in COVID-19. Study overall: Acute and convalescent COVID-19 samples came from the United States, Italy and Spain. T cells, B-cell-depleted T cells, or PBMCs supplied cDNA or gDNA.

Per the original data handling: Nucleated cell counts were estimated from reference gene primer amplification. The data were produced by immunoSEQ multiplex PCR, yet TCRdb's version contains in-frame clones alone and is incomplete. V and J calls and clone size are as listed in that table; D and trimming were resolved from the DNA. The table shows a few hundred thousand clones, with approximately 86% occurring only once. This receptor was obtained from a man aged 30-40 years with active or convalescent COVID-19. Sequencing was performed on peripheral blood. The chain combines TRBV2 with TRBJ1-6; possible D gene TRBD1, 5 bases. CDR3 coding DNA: TGTGCCAGCAGTGACGCCAGGGTGGCCTATAATTCACCCCTCCACTTT. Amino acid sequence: CASSDARVAYNSPLHF. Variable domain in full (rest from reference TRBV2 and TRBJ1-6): EPEVTQTPSHQVTQMGQEVILRCVPISNHLYFYWYRQILGQKVEFLVSFYNNEISEKSEIFDDQFSVERPDGSNFTLKIRSTKLEDSAMYFCASSDARVAYNSPLHFGNGTRLTVT.